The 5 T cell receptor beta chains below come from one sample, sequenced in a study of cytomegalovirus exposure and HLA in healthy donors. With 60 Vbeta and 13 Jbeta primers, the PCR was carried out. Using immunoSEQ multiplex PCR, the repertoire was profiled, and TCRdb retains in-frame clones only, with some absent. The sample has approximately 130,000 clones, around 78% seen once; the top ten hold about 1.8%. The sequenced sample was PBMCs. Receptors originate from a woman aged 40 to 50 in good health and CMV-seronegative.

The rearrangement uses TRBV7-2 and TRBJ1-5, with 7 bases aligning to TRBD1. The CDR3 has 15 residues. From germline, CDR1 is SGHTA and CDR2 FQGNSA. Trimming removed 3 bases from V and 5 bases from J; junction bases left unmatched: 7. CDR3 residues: CASSLLGTAHQPQHF. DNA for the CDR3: TGTGCCAGCAGCTTGTTGGGGACAGCTCATCAGCCCCAGCATTTT.

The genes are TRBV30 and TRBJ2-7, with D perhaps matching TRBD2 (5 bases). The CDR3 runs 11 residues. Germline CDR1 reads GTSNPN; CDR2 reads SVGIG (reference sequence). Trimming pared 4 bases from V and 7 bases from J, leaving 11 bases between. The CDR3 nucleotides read TGTGCCTGGACATACGGAGGTGAGCAGTACTTC. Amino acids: CAWTYGGEQYF.

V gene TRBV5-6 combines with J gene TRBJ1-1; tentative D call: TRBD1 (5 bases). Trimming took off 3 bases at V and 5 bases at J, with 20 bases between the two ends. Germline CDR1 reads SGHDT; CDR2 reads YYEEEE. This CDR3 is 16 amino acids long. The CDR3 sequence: CASSWGSGGGGTEAFF. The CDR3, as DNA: TGTGCCAGCAGCTGGGGTTCGGGGGGGGGTGGAACTGAAGCTTTCTTT.

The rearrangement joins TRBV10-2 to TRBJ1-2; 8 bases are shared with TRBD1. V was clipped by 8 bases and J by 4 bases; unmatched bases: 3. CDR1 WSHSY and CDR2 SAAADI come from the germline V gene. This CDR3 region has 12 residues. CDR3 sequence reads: CASGDRGYGYTF. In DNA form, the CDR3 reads TGCGCCAGCGGAGACAGGGGCTATGGCTACACCTTC.

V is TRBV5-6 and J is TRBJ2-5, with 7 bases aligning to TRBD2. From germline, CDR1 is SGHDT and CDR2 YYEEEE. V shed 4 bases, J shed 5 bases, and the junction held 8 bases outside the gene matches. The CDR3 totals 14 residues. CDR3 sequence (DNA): TGTGCCAGCAGCACATGGGGGGGAAGGGAGACCCAGTACTTC. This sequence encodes CASSTWGGRETQYF. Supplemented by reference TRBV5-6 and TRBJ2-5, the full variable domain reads DAGVTQSPTHLIKTRGQQVTLRCSPKSGHDTVSWYQQALGQGPQFIFQYYEEEERQRGNFPDRFSGHQFPNYSSELNVNALLLGDSALYLCASSTWGGRETQYFGPGTRLLVL.